The 13 T cell receptor beta chains presented below share a single source sample, sequenced in a study of T cells in Graves' hyperthyroidism and ophthalmopathy. There were TCR beta CDR3 regions amplified from RNA transcripts. RT-PCR in the first round (using the HTBI primer set) targeted the TCR CDR3. TCRdb recomputed calls from the multiplex PCR reads with MiXCR, one row per CDR3 protein. The table lists a few hundred thousand distinct CDR3 sequences, about half of them singletons. Source material: peripheral blood or thyroid tissue (not recorded which). These receptors were taken from a woman younger than 30 with Graves' hyperthyroidism.

The chain combines TRBV7-9 with TRBJ2-3; no clear D. The germline V gene has CDR1 SEHNR and CDR2 FQNEAQ (reference sequence). Trimming removed 5 bases at V and 2 bases at J, with 8 bases between. The CDR3 is 13 amino acids. For the CDR3, the DNA is TGTGCCAGCAGCCCGTACATCACAGATACGCAGTATTTT. Its protein product is CASSPYITDTQYF.

The chain employs TRBV25-1 and TRBJ2-7; D is possibly TRBD1 (6 bases). Germline assignment: CDR1 MGHDK and CDR2 SYGVNS. The CDR3 has 14 amino acids. V was cut by 6 bases and J by 3 bases, with 15 bases left in between. CDR3 DNA: TGTGCCAGCAGCTTAGGGGGAACTTTCTACGAGCAGTACTTC. Protein: CASSLGGTFYEQYF.

The chain is built from TRBV29-1 and TRBJ1-1; 10 bases fit TRBD1. Germline V gene lookup returns CDR1 SQVTM and CDR2 ANQGSEA. J was trimmed by 2 bases and V by 6 bases; bases with no gene match: 6. This CDR3 has 14 residues. The CDR3 nucleotides read TGCAGCGTCTTGACAGGGGGCAAAAACACTGAAGCTTTCTTT. It encodes CSVLTGGKNTEAFF.

V gene TRBV7-3 combines with J gene TRBJ1-1, with TRBD1 matching over 7 bases. Trimming took 5 bases from V and 0 from J; bases not matched to a gene: 9. This CDR3 has 16 amino acids. CDR1 is SGHTA and CDR2 is FQGTGA in the germline V gene. The CDR3: CASSPEPRGMNTEAFF. The CDR3 DNA reads TGTGCCAGCAGCCCAGAACCCAGGGGGATGAACACTGAAGCTTTCTTT.

This rearrangement joins TRBV7-2 to TRBJ2-7; D perhaps matches TRBD2 (7 bases). This CDR3 has 14 residues. Germline-derived CDR1 and CDR2 are SGHTA and FQGNSA. The germline V and J ends were trimmed by 8 bases and 3 bases, with 17 bases remaining between them. The CDR3 DNA follows: TGTGCCAGCGCCCGGCGGGGGCGATACTACGAGCAGTACTTC. Translating gives CASARRGRYYEQYF.

This clonotype was counted only a few times. J is TRBJ2-2 and V is TRBV15; weak D call: TRBD2 (5 bases). CDR3 size: 13 residues. CDR1 LNHNV and CDR2 YYDKDF come from the germline V gene (reference sequence). V lost 7 bases, J lost 0 bases, and 6 bases lay in between. The CDR3, as DNA: TGTGCCACCAACGGGACGAACACCGGGGAGCTGTTTTTT. Amino acids: CATNGTNTGELFF.

The V call is TRBV7-3, the J call TRBJ2-7, with 7 bases that match TRBD1. The V and J ends lost 5 bases and 13 bases, in that order; junction bases with no gene match: 11. The CDR3 is made up of 12 amino acids. Germline V CDR1 and CDR2: SGHTA, FQGTGA. The CDR3 sequence is CASSHTGARVYF. The CDR3 coding sequence is TGTGCCAGCAGCCACACAGGGGCCAGGGTTTACTTC.

The chain combines TRBV2 with TRBJ2-7; TRBD1 matches at 9 bases. Germline values: CDR1 SNHLY, CDR2 FYNNEI. The V segment lost 6 bases and the J segment 5 bases; nucleotides outside the gene matches: 5. This CDR3 is built from 13 residues. This CDR3 is CASREQGAHEQYF. The CDR3 DNA sequence: TGTGCCAGCAGAGAACAGGGGGCCCACGAGCAGTACTTC.

The chain combines TRBV2 with TRBJ2-7; 7 bases align to TRBD1. Germline-derived CDR1 and CDR2 are SNHLY and FYNNEI. The trim removed 5 bases at V and 8 bases at J, leaving 9 bases unmatched. The CDR3 extends over 13 amino acids. The CDR3 sequence is CASSLTDRLQQYF. The CDR3 coding sequence is TGTGCCAGCAGTCTGACGGACAGGCTTCAGCAGTACTTC.

This clonotype was detected a few times. A clone one base away is much larger, so this may be a read error. V gene TRBV29-1 combines with J gene TRBJ1-1, with unresolved D. CDR1 is SQVTM and CDR2 is ANQGSEA in the germline V gene. V lost 4 bases to trimming and J lost 1 base, with 10 bases between them. This CDR3 spans 13 amino acids. The CDR3 DNA reads as TGCAGCGTTGTCCCGCCTACGAACACTGAAGCTTTCTTT. This gives the protein CSVVPPTNTEAFF. Using reference TRBV29-1 and TRBJ1-1 for the parts outside the CDR3, the full variable domain is SAVISQKPSRDICQRGTSLTIQCQVDSQVTMMFWYRQQPGQSLTLIATANQGSEATYESGFVIDKFPISRPNLTFSTLTVSNMSPEDSSIYLCSVVPPTNTEAFFGQGTRLTVV.

The chain carries TRBV7-2 and TRBJ1-2, with D maybe TRBD1 (6 bases). V dropped 2 bases and J dropped 7 bases, with 17 bases sitting between them. The germline V gene has CDR1 SGHTA and CDR2 FQGNSA. This CDR3 has 15 residues. CDR3 in amino acids: CASSLRSGGHSGYTF. CDR3 sequence (DNA): TGTGCCAGCAGCTTACGATCCGGGGGGCACAGTGGCTACACCTTC.

The J gene is TRBJ1-5, the V gene TRBV12-3 or TRBV12-4; no firm D call. The CDR3 length is 14 residues. The V end lost 7 bases, the J end lost 2 bases, and 12 bases lay between the germline ends. DNA of the CDR3: TGTGCCAGCACCTCCTCGCGGGGCAATCAGCCCCAGCATTTT. Protein product: CASTSSRGNQPQHF.

The rearrangement uses TRBV7-2 and TRBJ1-1; the D is unclear. Per the germline V gene, CDR1 is SGHTA and CDR2 is FQGNSA. Trimming shortened V by 5 bases and J by 7 bases, and 26 bases separated the two germline ends. The CDR3 is 17 amino acids. The CDR3 DNA reads TGTGCCAGCAGCGCAACCCGGGGTTTGGGTGACCTAGGTGAAGCTTTCTTT. Its protein is CASSATRGLGDLGEAFF.